This T cell receptor beta chain was identified during a study of regulatory T cells in long-lasting Graves disease. Whole-study context: Antithyroid drug exposure in newly diagnosed Graves' patients had lasted under 3 months.

Regarding time point: newly diagnosed GD, antithyroid drugs for less than 3 months. Generation of the TCR library employed RNA extracted from PBMCs. Germline assignment: CDR1 MDHEN and CDR2 SYDVKM. This CDR3 contains 16 residues. Trimming removed 5 bases from V and 6 bases from J; junction bases left unmatched: 9. This clonotype was observed at least ten times. Library construction for TCR beta used iRepertoire HTBI primers and Arm-PCR of CDR3 regions. TCRdb re-called the multiplex PCR reads through MiXCR, storing one row per CDR3 protein. The sample contains some 460,000 distinct CDR3 sequences, 15% to 20% of which appear only once. In addition, the sample was reused for a study of T cells in Graves' hyperthyroidism and ophthalmopathy. That source adds: Ophthalmopathy was told apart from stable hyperthyroidism by a 13 V-J model.

This TCR was recovered from a man aged 40-49 years with Graves disease. The specimen was peripheral blood mononuclear cells (PBMCs), collected at new diagnosis, from a patient treated with antithyroid drugs. The V call is TRBV28, the J call TRBJ2-2; 10 nucleotides agree with TRBD1. In DNA form, the CDR3 reads TGTGCCAGCAGTCGCTTGACAGGGGGCCTGGCCGGGGAGCTGTTTTTT. Translating it yields CASSRLTGGLAGELFF.